The sequence of this TCR beta chain was determined in a study of CD8+CD57+ T cells in acquired aplastic anemia listed by TCRdb under 2018. Broadly, across the study: A mean of around 3 ug of DNA, ranging from roughly 0.2 to 30 ug, was extracted from sorted CD4+ and CD8+ cells.

Spanning cysteine to phenylalanine, the CDR3 consists of 13 amino acids. CDR3 DNA only is kept here, 39 bases in frame from base 1. V sheds 0 bases and J sheds 5 bases, leaving 7 bases between their ends. CDR1 and CDR2, looked up from the germline V gene, are MNHEY and SVGAGI. A word on this clonotype: This clone's antigen is unknown. Base qualities are not recorded, but no much larger clone differs from it by a single base.

In the study, sorted CD4+ and CD8+ blood T cells from patients with severe aplastic anemia and from healthy subjects underwent deep sequencing of TCR repertoires. Ficoll-Paque density gradient centrifugation was used to isolate peripheral blood mononuclear cells. Before DNA extraction, CD4+ and CD8+ T cells were sorted with FACS or magnetic beads. Results and caveats for the whole study, not just this receptor: Between patients and healthy controls, no significant difference in CD8+ Simpson's diversity was found (P=0.060). Around 31 CD8+ CDR3 sequences were shared between patients and controls but appeared highly expressed in patients and within their immunodominant clones.

TCR beta VDJ combination and CDR3 sequence profiling used genomic DNA as the template. An Illumina HiSeq 2000 was used for TCR repertoire sequencing. As for the authors' bioinformatics: Repertoire assessment relied on Simpson's diversity index, CDR3 size and DJ length profiles, and TRBV/TRBJ rearrangement plots. The immunodominant clone was defined as the most abundant DNA sequence in deep sequencing data. CDR3 amino acid sequences were checked for sharing across subjects and were also compared against the VDJdb database and published repertoires. TCRdb trimmed public reads at Q25 via fastp, called clones via MiXCR and kept in-frame beta chains. A single entry per CDR3 protein holds the most common genes and DNA from its merged rows. TCRdb's processing, not the authors', yielded these V and J calls. This sample lists some 280,000 distinct CDR3 sequences; approximately 55% were detected once. 7.5% to 9% of the sample is held by the ten biggest clonotypes.

The receptor comes from a human donor with severe aplastic anemia or a healthy control (not recorded which). The rearranged chain carries TRBV6-5 and TRBJ1-1; too little of a D gene remains to name it. The specimen sequenced was sorted CD4+, CD8+, or CD8+CD57+ T cells (not recorded which) from PBMCs. The CDR3 loop reads CASSYSEGTEAFF. In nucleotides, the sequence is TGTGCCAGCAGTTACTCCGAGGGTACTGAAGCTTTCTTT.